The TCR beta chain described here comes from a study of technical replicates of blood from several donors. Germline CDR1 reads GTSNPN; CDR2 reads SVGIG (reference sequence). This CDR3 is 15 amino acids long. Trimming cost V 0 bases and J 2 bases; bases outside gene matches: 5. The protocol was immunoSEQ multiplex PCR, while the TCRdb copy is restricted to in-frame clones and leaves out a portion. The table lists 74,000 or so clones, around 94% of them singletons. This clonotype was obtained from a human donor in good health. The sample was T cells isolated from PBMCs. The V gene is TRBV30, the J gene TRBJ2-3, with 7 bases lining up with TRBD1. CDR3: CAWSVQGLNTDTQYF. As DNA, the CDR3 is TGTGCCTGGAGTGTACAGGGGCTAAACACAGATACGCAGTATTTT.